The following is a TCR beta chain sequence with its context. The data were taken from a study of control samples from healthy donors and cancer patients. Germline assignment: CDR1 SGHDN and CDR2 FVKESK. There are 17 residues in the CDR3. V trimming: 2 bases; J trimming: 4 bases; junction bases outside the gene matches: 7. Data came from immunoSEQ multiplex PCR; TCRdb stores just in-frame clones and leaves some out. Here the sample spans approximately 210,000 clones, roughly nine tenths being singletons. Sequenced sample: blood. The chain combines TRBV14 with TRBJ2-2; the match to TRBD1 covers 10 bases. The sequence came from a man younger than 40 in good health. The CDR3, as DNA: TGTGCCAGCAGCCAAAGACAGGGGGCGCGGGGCACCGGGGAGCTGTTTTTT. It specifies CASSQRQGARGTGELFF.